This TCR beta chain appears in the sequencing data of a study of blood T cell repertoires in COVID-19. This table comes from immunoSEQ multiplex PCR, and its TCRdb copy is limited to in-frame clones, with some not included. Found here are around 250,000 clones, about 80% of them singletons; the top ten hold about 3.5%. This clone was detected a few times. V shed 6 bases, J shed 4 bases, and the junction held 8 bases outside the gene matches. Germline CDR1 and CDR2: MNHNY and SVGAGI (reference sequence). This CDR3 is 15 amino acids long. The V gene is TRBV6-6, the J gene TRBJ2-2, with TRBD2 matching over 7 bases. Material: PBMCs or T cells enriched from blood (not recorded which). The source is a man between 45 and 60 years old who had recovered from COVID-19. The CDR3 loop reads CASSPLGEGTGELFF. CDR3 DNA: TGTGCCAGCAGCCCGCTGGGGGAGGGCACCGGGGAGCTGTTTTTT.